This T cell receptor beta chain was found in a study of breast tumors, draining lymph nodes, adjacent tissues. Findings and caveats of the study: The data were judged consistent with most tumor T cells coming from lymph node and expanding in tumor. That most tumor T cells come from lymph nodes remained unproven.

The lymph nodes were axillary draining lymph nodes from breast cancer patients. CDR1 is SGHKS, CDR2 YYEKEE, per germline (reference sequence). The CDR3 is 15 amino acids. The trim removed 4 bases at V and 3 bases at J, leaving 3 bases unmatched. This clonotype was recorded many times. The antigen remains unidentified. MiXCR, run by TCRdb on the multiplex PCR reads, gives a single entry per CDR3 protein. Among about 220,000 distinct CDR3 sequences listed, around 34% were seen once. Sequenced input: axillary lymph node tissue. V and J are TRBV5-5 and TRBJ2-1, with TRBD2 matching over 11 bases. This receptor was identified in a female donor with breast cancer. Some clones in this sample may be carry-over from other donors' samples. CDR3 DNA: TGTGCCAGCAGCGTGGGACTAGCGGACTACAATGAGCAGTTCTTC. Translated, it gives CASSVGLADYNEQFF.